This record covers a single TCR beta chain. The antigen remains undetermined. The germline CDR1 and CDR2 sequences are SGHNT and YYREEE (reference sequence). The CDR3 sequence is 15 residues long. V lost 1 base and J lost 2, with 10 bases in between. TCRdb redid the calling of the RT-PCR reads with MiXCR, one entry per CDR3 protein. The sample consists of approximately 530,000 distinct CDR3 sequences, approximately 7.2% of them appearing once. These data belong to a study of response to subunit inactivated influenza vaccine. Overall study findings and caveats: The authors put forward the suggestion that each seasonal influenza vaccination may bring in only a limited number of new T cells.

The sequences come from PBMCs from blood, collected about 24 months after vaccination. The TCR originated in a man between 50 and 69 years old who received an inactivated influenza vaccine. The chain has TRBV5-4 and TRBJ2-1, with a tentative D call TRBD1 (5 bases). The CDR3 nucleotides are TGTGCCAGCAGCTTGCAGGGTATCCCCTACAATGAGCAGTTCTTC. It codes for CASSLQGIPYNEQFF. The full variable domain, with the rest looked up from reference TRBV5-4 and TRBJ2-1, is ETGVTQSPTHLIKTRGQQVTLRCSSQSGHNTVSWYQQALGQGPQFIFQYYREEENGRGNFPPRFSGLQFPNYSSELNVNALELDDSALYLCASSLQGIPYNEQFFGPGTRLTVL.